The T cell receptor beta chain described here comes from a study of CD8 T cells in ankylosing spondylitis. General study findings and limits: A CD8+ phenotype characterized the disease-linked clones, which were relatively rare in peripheral blood.

There are 15 residues in the CDR3. CDR1 and CDR2 (germline): ENHRY, SYGVKD. The V end lost 2 bases, the J end lost 2 bases, and 10 bases lay between the germline ends. A remark on this clonotype: No antigen is known for it.

TCRdb ran MiXCR on the 5' RACE reads and lists one entry per CDR3 protein. Here the sample spans 200,000 to 300,000 distinct CDR3 sequences, about 10% being singletons. Input material: blood, either unsorted or a sorted T cell fraction (not recorded which). The J gene is TRBJ1-3, the V gene TRBV10-3; D gene uncertain. The receptor's source is a male donor with ankylosing spondylitis or in good health (not recorded which). CDR3 sequence reads: CAISEQRVTGNTIYF. CDR3 bases: TGTGCCATCAGTGAGCAACGGGTCACTGGAAACACCATATATTTT.